This entry is about one TCR beta chain. This clone was detected only a few times. Its antigen is unknown. No per-base quality is available; no much larger clone lies one base away. The data are from a study of blood T cell repertoires in COVID-19 (dated by TCRdb to about 2020). Regarding the complete study: Collaborator samples came from the United States, Italy and Spain and covered acute and convalescent phases of COVID-19. The material from the prospective study consisted of cDNA or gDNA derived from T cells, B-cell-depleted T cells, or PBMCs. Subjects who had been exposed to COVID-19, were actively infected with it, or had recovered from it provided the deeply sampled blood TCRbeta repertoires that made up the dataset. The repertoires were made available in a free public database intended to serve as a resource for research on the immune response to SARS-CoV-2. The samples were drawn from two sources: the first 160 participants of the ongoing ImmuneRACE study, and approximately 1,300 subjects contributed by 6 global collaborators. The sample metadata nearly always contained a de-identified subject ID, COVID-19 status, age in years and sex. Where available, HLA class I and class II types were taken from metadata supplied by the sample provider and were not determined by assay-based typing. Findings and caveats that apply to the study as a whole: Clinical and demographic metadata were provided uncurated, with the amount varying by source and participant.

The CDR3 numbers 15 residues from cysteine through phenylalanine. Kept here is only the CDR3 DNA, which spans 45 bases and is read in frame from base 1. The trim is 6 bases for V and 10 bases for J, with a gap of 19 bases between the germline ends. The germline V gene gives CDR1 as SGHAT and CDR2 as FQNNGV. Whole blood was collected in K2EDTA tubes by collaborating institutions according to the institutions' own protocols. For TCRbeta analysis, collaborator samples were shipped as frozen whole blood, as isolated PBMCs, or as DNA extracted from either sample type. TCRbeta CDR3 regions were amplified from genomic DNA using the immunoSEQ Assay, a bias-controlled multiplex PCR. Per the authors' processing: Within the assay, amplification of reference gene primers was used to estimate how many nucleated cells each sample contained. To quantify the absolute abundance of each unique TCRbeta CDR3 rearrangement, sequence reads were collapsed and filtered. For each sample, productive Simpson clonality was calculated by taking the square root of Simpson's diversity index across productive rearrangements. In TCRdb, the immuneACCESS table is reduced to in-frame sequences with V and J assigned. These tables do not hold every clone; where another copy was compared, an unresolved V gene accounts for under half, and the others remain unexplained. The V and J calls and the clone size are those of that table, but D and trimming were determined from the DNA. A total of roughly 80,000 clones appear in this sample, around 79% of them only once. The ten most abundant clones make up 11% of the sample.

The chain joins TRBV11-2 to TRBJ1-6, and perhaps TRBD1 as D gene, on 6 matching bases. The sequence derives from a man in his fifties or sixties with acute or convalescent COVID-19. Sequenced input: peripheral blood. Read as DNA, the sequence is TGTGCCAGCAGTCCCCTTGGGGGCAAGAGATCACCCCTCCACTTT. Its protein is CASSPLGGKRSPLHF.